A single T cell receptor (beta chain) is shown here with its context. The antigen is undetermined. TCRdb independently ran MiXCR on the reads; one entry per CDR3 protein. The table has 550,000 to 850,000 distinct CDR3 sequences, roughly 30% seen once; the top ten hold roughly 18%. CDR3 length: 14 residues. The germline V and J ends were trimmed by 0 bases and 0 bases, with 6 bases remaining between them. The germline V gene has CDR1 SGHRS and CDR2 YFSETQ. This record comes from a study of T cell repertoires in cytomegalovirus infection. V usage is TRBV5-1 and J usage is TRBJ1-1; D gene unclear. This TCR was recovered from a human donor in good health (CMV status not recorded). Some clones in this sample may be carry-over from other donors' samples. The specimen was cultured PBMCs, collected from culture after CMV antigen stimulation. The CDR3 sequence is CASSLAFMNTEAFF. For the CDR3, the DNA is TGCGCCAGCAGCTTGGCTTTCATGAACACTGAAGCTTTCTTT.